The 19 T cell receptor beta chains below all came from one sample that was sequenced in a study of blood T cell repertoires in COVID-19. TCRdb keeps only in-frame clones here, not all; method: immunoSEQ multiplex PCR. The sample holds some 160,000 clones, around 83% seen once. The sample was peripheral blood. The receptors stem from a human donor in a cohort sampled during active COVID-19.

The rearrangement joins TRBV7-2 to TRBJ2-7; D gene ambiguous. This CDR3 spans 11 amino acids. V shed 4 bases and J shed 5 bases, with 6 bases lying between them. Per germline, CDR1 SGHTA and CDR2 FQGNSA. CDR3 loop: CASSSVHEQYF. The DNA for the CDR3 is TGTGCCAGCAGCTCCGTCCACGAGCAGTACTTC.

This chain connects TRBV10-2 to TRBJ2-7; D may be TRBD1 (6 bases). From germline, CDR1 is WSHSY and CDR2 SAAADI. Trimming left V 6 bases short and J 1 base short, with 22 bases between. This CDR3 contains 17 residues. CDR3 loop: CASRGAGVGPLSYEQYF. CDR3 bases: TGCGCCAGCAGGGGGGCGGGTGTGGGCCCCCTTTCCTACGAGCAGTACTTC.

V is TRBV7-8 and J is TRBJ2-7; no clear D. CDR1 and CDR2 (germline): SGHVS, FQNEAQ. V was clipped by 5 bases and J by 3 bases, with 5 bases between them. The length of the CDR3 is 11 residues. Here the CDR3 DNA reads TGTGCCAGCAGCCCACACTACGAGCAGTACTTC. Amino acids: CASSPHYEQYF.

For the CDR3, the DNA is TGTGCCAGCAGTCGTGCAGGGGGCGTCGACGAGCAGTACTTC. Translated, it gives CASSRAGGVDEQYF. The chain combines TRBV7-6 with TRBJ2-7; 8 positions match TRBD1. Germline assignment: CDR1 SGHVS and CDR2 FNYEAQ. V lost 6 bases to trimming and J lost 5 bases; unmatched junction nucleotides: 9. The CDR3 has 14 amino acids.

This clone was seen only once. The chain has TRBV28 and TRBJ1-5; TRBD1 aligns across 9 bases. The CDR3 runs 15 residues. Germline V gives CDR1 MDHEN, CDR2 SYDVKM. Trimming cost V 4 bases and J 6 bases; bases outside gene matches: 7. The CDR3 nucleotides are TGTGCCAGCAGTTCCGGGACAGGGTCCTTTCAGCCCCAGCATTTT. Translating gives CASSSGTGSFQPQHF.

This chain uses TRBV27 with TRBJ2-7, with a weak D call TRBD1 (6 bases). With 3 bases removed from V and 3 bases from J, the gap between germline ends came to 12 bases. The CDR3 is made up of 14 amino acids. Germline V gene lookup returns CDR1 MNHEY and CDR2 SMNVEV (reference sequence). The DNA of the CDR3 is TGTGCCAGCAGTTTGAGACAGGAAGTCTACGAGCAGTACTTC. It encodes CASSLRQEVYEQYF.

The CDR3 bases are TGTGCCAGCAGTACTTGGACAGGGACCTATGGCTACACCTTC. It yields the protein CASSTWTGTYGYTF. The chain has TRBV6-2 or TRBV6-3 and TRBJ1-2, with 8 bases aligning to TRBD1. CDR3 size: 14 residues. Per germline, CDR1 MNHEY and CDR2 SVGEGT. Trimming cost V 5 bases and J 4 bases; bases outside gene matches: 6.

This sequence joins TRBV7-9 and TRBJ1-1; 12 positions match TRBD1. CDR1 is SEHNR and CDR2 is FQNEAQ in the germline V gene (reference sequence). J gave up 5 bases and V 4 bases, and 14 bases lay outside the gene matches. The CDR3 consists of 18 residues. DNA of the CDR3: TGTGCCAGCAGCTCTAGGGGAACGGGACAGGGGGCGAGAACTGAAGCTTTCTTT. Amino acids: CASSSRGTGQGARTEAFF.

The rearrangement uses TRBV9 and TRBJ1-4, with a possible D match to TRBD1 (5 bases). Deletions cut 0 bases from V and 4 bases from J, with 7 bases between. The CDR3 sequence is 14 residues long. Germline-derived CDR1 and CDR2 are SGDLS and YYNGEE. The CDR3 sequence is CASSVGQLNEKLFF. CDR3 DNA sequence: TGTGCCAGCAGCGTAGGACAGCTTAATGAAAAACTGTTTTTT.

This chain connects TRBV10-2 to TRBJ2-7; 9 positions agree with TRBD2. CDR3 size: 17 residues. CDR1 is WSHSY and CDR2 is SAAADI in the germline V gene. V lost 10 bases, J lost 2 bases, and 18 bases stayed unmatched. The CDR3 here is CANQKTRLADNPYEQYF. CDR3 nucleotides: TGCGCCAACCAGAAGACAAGACTAGCGGATAATCCCTACGAGCAGTACTTC.

The rearrangement uses TRBV18 and TRBJ2-3, with a possible D match to TRBD2 (6 bases). The CDR3 length is 14 residues. Germline lookup yields CDR1 KGHSH and CDR2 LQKENI. V was shortened by 1 base and J by 3 bases, with 8 bases between the two germline ends. DNA of the CDR3: TGTGCCAGCTCACCACGTGGGGGGACAGATACGCAGTATTTT. Translated, it gives CASSPRGGTDTQYF.

This chain joins TRBV19 and TRBJ1-1, with 7 bases matching TRBD1. CDR3 length equals 13 residues. Germline CDR1 is LNHDA and CDR2 is SQIVND (reference sequence). V was pared by 7 bases and J by 4 bases, with 6 bases of the junction left unmatched. The CDR3: CASTSDRATEAFF. CDR3 sequence (DNA): TGTGCCAGTACCTCCGACAGGGCCACTGAAGCTTTCTTT.

This chain joins TRBV18 and TRBJ1-6; TRBD1 is a possible D gene (6 bases). The germline CDR1 and CDR2 sequences are KGHSH and LQKENI. V was cut by 3 bases and J by 9 bases, with 21 bases left in between. The CDR3 sequence is 17 residues long. CDR3 residues: CASSPSRVSGDTSPLHF. The CDR3 DNA follows: TGTGCCAGCTCACCGTCCCGGGTATCAGGGGATACTTCACCCCTCCACTTT.

CDR3 sequence: CASSPPTGPYTEAFF. In DNA, the CDR3 is TGTGCCAGCTCACCTCCGACAGGGCCCTACACTGAAGCTTTCTTT. V usage is TRBV18 and J usage is TRBJ1-1, with 7 bases aligning to TRBD1. This CDR3 has 15 residues. CDR1 and CDR2 from the germline V gene are KGHSH and LQKENI. The V gene end was trimmed by 3 bases and the J gene end by 3 bases; junction bases not matched to a gene: 7.

This rearrangement joins TRBV7-2 to TRBJ2-7, with a weak D call TRBD2 (5 bases). Germline CDR1 and CDR2: SGHTA and FQGNSA. V lost 1 base to trimming and J lost 3 bases, with 7 bases between them. The CDR3 is 13 amino acids. The CDR3 nucleotides are TGTGCCAGCAGCTTAGTAGAGGGCTACGAGCAGTACTTC. Translation gives CASSLVEGYEQYF. The full variable domain, with the rest looked up from reference TRBV7-2 and TRBJ2-7, is GAGVSQSPSNKVTEKGKDVELRCDPISGHTALYWYRQSLGQGLEFLIYFQGNSAPDKSGLPSDRFSAERTGGSVSTLTIQRTQQEDSAVYLCASSLVEGYEQYFGPGTRLTVT.

The V and J genes are TRBV7-9 and TRBJ2-1, with TRBD2 matching over 14 bases. Germline trimming cut 4 bases from V and 7 bases from J; bases unmatched to any gene: 12. The germline V gene has CDR1 SEHNR and CDR2 FQNEAQ (reference sequence). The CDR3 has 18 amino acids. CDR3 residues: CASSSPPRLAGGRNEQFF. The CDR3 DNA is TGTGCCAGCAGCTCTCCGCCCAGACTAGCGGGGGGGCGGAATGAGCAGTTCTTC.

The chain uses TRBV13 and TRBJ2-7, with D unresolved. CDR1 is PRHDT and CDR2 is FYEKMQ in the germline V gene (reference sequence). V lost 2 bases to trimming and J lost 3 bases, with 8 bases between them. This CDR3 has 13 amino acids. CDR3 coding DNA: TGTGCCAGCAGCTTATTTCAGGTCTACGAGCAGTACTTC. Residues: CASSLFQVYEQYF.

This clone was seen a handful of times. V and J are TRBV4-1 and TRBJ2-7; 9 bases are shared with TRBD1. The CDR3 consists of 14 residues. CDR1 is MGHRA, CDR2 YSYEKL, per germline. With V trimmed by 4 bases and J by 2 bases, 3 bases remained unmatched. This chain's CDR3 is CASSPRDRAYEQYF. The DNA for the CDR3 is TGCGCCAGCAGCCCTCGGGACAGGGCCTACGAGCAGTACTTC.

This chain links TRBV12-3 or TRBV12-4 with TRBJ1-1, with 7 bases lining up with TRBD1. The CDR3 loop spans 12 amino acids. Germline trimming cut 6 bases from V and 9 bases from J; bases unmatched to any gene: 7. Here the CDR3 DNA reads TGTGCCAGCAGAGCTGACAGGGTTAAAGCTTTCTTT. Translating gives CASRADRVKAFF.